This T cell receptor beta chain was sequenced for a study of blood T cell repertoires in COVID-19. On the study more broadly: T cells, B-cell-depleted T cells, or PBMCs supplied cDNA or gDNA.

Participants spanned ages about 18 to 95 years and resided in 24 US areas. In the original processing: Estimation of nucleated cell counts relied on the amplification of reference gene primers. Generated by immunoSEQ multiplex PCR, the TCRdb table keeps only in-frame clones and is missing some. V and J calls and clone size are given by that table; D and trimming were obtained from the DNA. Altogether fewer than 500,000 clones are present, roughly nine tenths being singletons, with the ten largest covering around 1.1%. CDR1 is SNHLY, CDR2 FYNNEI, per germline. The CDR3 extends over 15 amino acids. Unmatched junction bases numbered 7, after V lost 8 bases and J lost 1 base.

Sequencing input: PBMCs or T cells enriched from blood (not recorded which). The TCR was taken from a man aged 25-40 years who had recovered from COVID-19. This chain joins TRBV2 and TRBJ2-7; TRBD2 agrees at 11 bases. The CDR3, as DNA: TGTGCCAGCCACACCTTAGCGGGAGGGTCCTACGAGCAGTACTTC. Protein: CASHTLAGGSYEQYF.